These T cell receptor beta chains were read from a single sample in a study of T cells in Graves' hyperthyroidism and ophthalmopathy. TCRdb re-analysed the multiplex PCR reads in MiXCR, keeping a single row per CDR3 protein. The table has 550,000 to 700,000 distinct CDR3 sequences, 40% to 55% seen once. The sequencing sample was made of peripheral blood or thyroid tissue (not recorded which). These receptors originate from an adult woman with Graves' disease, either hyperthyroidism or ophthalmopathy (not recorded which). Each CDR3 is given with its conserved first and last residue. The D gene is left open where the match is weak. Some rows have no size entry. The others give once, few or many, or a class for an expanded clone.

D: TRBD1; V: TRBV6-1; J: TRBJ1-1; size: .; CDR3: CASSLSRGRDMNTEAFF; DNA: TGTGCCAGCAGTCTTTCCAGGGGGCGAGACATGAACACTGAAGCTTTCTTT
D: .; V: TRBV14; J: TRBJ2-2; size: .; CDR3: CASSPANGELFF; DNA: TGTGCCAGCAGCCCAGCCAATGGGGAGCTGTTTTTT
D: .; V: TRBV7-9; J: TRBJ1-2; size: .; CDR3: CASSAIRGRDYGYTF; DNA: TGTGCCAGCAGCGCGATCCGGGGGCGAGACTATGGCTACACCTTC
D: .; V: TRBV10-3; J: TRBJ1-5; size: .; CDR3: CAIRDGDNQPQHF; DNA: TGTGCCATCAGGGACGGGGACAATCAGCCCCAGCATTTT
D: TRBD2; V: TRBV10-2; J: TRBJ2-2; size: many; CDR3: CASRFPLAVRTGELFF; DNA: TGCGCCAGCAGATTCCCACTAGCGGTCCGCACCGGGGAGCTGTTTTTT
D: .; V: TRBV20-1; J: TRBJ2-3; size: .; CDR3: CSAIGQRTDTQYF; DNA: TGCAGTGCTATCGGGCAGCGCACAGATACGCAGTATTTT
D: .; V: TRBV10-3; J: TRBJ1-1; size: few; CDR3: CAISEVREGNTEAFF; DNA: TGTGCCATCAGTGAGGTTAGGGAAGGGAACACTGAAGCTTTCTTT
D: .; V: TRBV5-6; J: TRBJ2-5; size: .; CDR3: CASSLLGGGQPQYF; DNA: TGTGCCAGCAGCTTGTTAGGAGGCGGTCAGCCCCAGTACTTC
D: TRBD2; V: TRBV25-1; J: TRBJ2-7; size: once; CDR3: CASSPGLASSYEQYF; DNA: TGTGCCAGCAGCCCCGGACTAGCCAGCTCCTACGAGCAGTACTTC
D: .; V: TRBV29-1; J: TRBJ1-1; size: once; CDR3: CSAEEGTGETEAFF; DNA: TGCAGCGCAGAAGAGGGAACTGGGGAAACTGAAGCTTTCTTT
D: TRBD1; V: TRBV7-9; J: TRBJ1-2; size: .; CDR3: CASSQTGSGNTF; DNA: TGTGCCAGCAGCCAGACAGGGTCCGGAAACACCTTC
D: TRBD1; V: TRBV4-1; J: TRBJ1-1; size: many; CDR3: CASSQMTGLTEAFF; DNA: TGCGCCAGCAGCCAGATGACAGGGCTAACTGAAGCTTTCTTT
D: TRBD2; V: TRBV25-1; J: TRBJ2-5; size: .; CDR3: CASSAGGLAGSRRGTQYF; DNA: TGTGCCAGCAGTGCTGGGGGACTAGCGGGTTCTCGAAGGGGGACCCAGTACTTC
D: .; V: TRBV29-1; J: TRBJ2-5; size: many; CDR3: CSEGRSQETQYF; DNA: TGCAGCGAAGGCCGGAGCCAAGAGACCCAGTACTTC
D: TRBD2; V: TRBV11-2; J: TRBJ2-7; size: many; CDR3: CASSPGLTYEQYF; DNA: TGTGCCAGCAGCCCGGGACTAACCTACGAGCAGTACTTC
D: .; V: TRBV28; J: TRBJ2-5; size: .; CDR3: CASSLELSGGRLTQYF; DNA: TGTGCCAGCAGTTTAGAGTTGTCGGGGGGCCGATTGACCCAGTACTTC
D: .; V: TRBV5-1; J: TRBJ1-2; size: .; CDR3: CASSLGQDSYGYTF; DNA: TGCGCCAGCAGCTTGGGACAGGACTCCTATGGCTACACCTTC
D: TRBD1; V: TRBV10-1; J: TRBJ2-5; size: many; CDR3: CASSPGQGVTQYF; DNA: TGCGCCAGCAGCCCCGGACAGGGGGTGACCCAGTACTTC
D: .; V: TRBV28; J: TRBJ1-5; size: .; CDR3: CASSPPRQGTYSNQPQHF; DNA: TGTGCCAGCAGTCCCCCTAGGCAGGGGACATATAGCAATCAGCCCCAGCATTTT
D: TRBD2; V: TRBV11-1; J: TRBJ2-7; size: .; CDR3: CASSLSSGGAYEQYF; DNA: TGTGCCAGCAGCTTATCCTCTGGGGGGGCCTACGAGCAGTACTTC
D: TRBD2; V: TRBV7-2; J: TRBJ2-7; size: .; CDR3: CASSLVLAGRGYEQYF; DNA: TGTGCCAGCAGCTTAGTGCTAGCGGGACGGGGGTACGAGCAGTACTTC
D: .; V: TRBV10-3; J: TRBJ2-7; size: few; CDR3: CASQATAYEQYF; DNA: TGTGCCAGTCAAGCGACTGCCTACGAGCAGTACTTC
D: .; V: TRBV29-1; J: TRBJ1-2; size: few; CDR3: CSVESLNPYGYTF; DNA: TGCAGCGTTGAAAGTTTGAACCCCTATGGCTACACCTTC
D: TRBD1; V: TRBV10-3; J: TRBJ1-3; size: .; CDR3: CAISERVTGNTIYF; DNA: TGTGCCATCAGTGAGAGGGTGACAGGGAACACCATATATTTT
D: .; V: TRBV7-2; J: TRBJ2-7; size: .; CDR3: CASSFRVNSYEQYF; DNA: TGTGCCAGCAGCTTCAGGGTTAATTCCTACGAGCAGTACTTC
D: .; V: TRBV6-1; J: TRBJ1-1; size: .; CDR3: CASSVDDTEAFF; DNA: TGTGCCAGCAGCGTTGATGACACTGAAGCTTTCTTT
D: .; V: TRBV7-2; J: TRBJ1-6; size: .; CDR3: CASSLAGYIHF; DNA: TGTGCCAGCAGCTTAGCGGGATATATCCACTTT
D: .; V: TRBV25-1; J: TRBJ1-2; size: .; CDR3: CASSYAGAGYTF; DNA: TGTGCCAGCAGTTACGCGGGTGCTGGCTACACCTTC
D: .; V: TRBV10-3; J: TRBJ1-1; size: few; CDR3: CAISEEGRYTEAFF; DNA: TGTGCCATCAGTGAGGAGGGGCGGTACACTGAAGCTTTCTTT
D: .; V: TRBV20-1; J: TRBJ1-1; size: many; CDR3: CSASARVAGNTEAFF; DNA: TGCAGTGCTAGCGCCAGGGTAGCCGGAAACACTGAAGCTTTCTTT
D: TRBD2; V: TRBV10-3; J: TRBJ2-5; size: .; CDR3: CAISESGLAAETQYF; DNA: TGTGCCATCAGTGAGTCGGGACTAGCGGCCGAGACCCAGTACTTC
D: .; V: TRBV7-8; J: TRBJ2-5; size: few; CDR3: CASSYNKGGGETQYF; DNA: TGTGCCAGCAGCTATAATAAGGGGGGAGGGGAGACCCAGTACTTC
D: .; V: TRBV6-6; J: TRBJ1-2; size: .; CDR3: CASSKHNEGGDGYTF; DNA: TGTGCCAGCAGTAAACACAACGAGGGAGGTGATGGCTACACCTTC
D: TRBD1; V: TRBV20-1; J: TRBJ1-2; size: .; CDR3: CSAKTGGYTF; DNA: TGCAGTGCTAAGACAGGGGGGTACACCTTC
D: .; V: TRBV7-9; J: TRBJ1-4; size: .; CDR3: CASGLGGPPFGKLFF; DNA: TGTGCCAGCGGCTTAGGAGGGCCTCCTTTCGGAAAACTGTTTTTT
D: .; V: TRBV6-6; J: TRBJ2-6; size: many; CDR3: CASSYRGGTGANVLTF; DNA: TGTGCCAGCAGTTACAGGGGAGGTACCGGGGCCAACGTCCTGACTTTC
D: .; V: TRBV25-1; J: TRBJ2-5; size: .; CDR3: CASSDAGRGLQETQYF; DNA: TGTGCCAGCAGTGACGCGGGGAGAGGACTCCAAGAGACCCAGTACTTC
D: TRBD1; V: TRBV2; J: TRBJ1-2; size: .; CDR3: CARTGSDCTF; DNA: TGTGCCAGGACAGGGAGTGACTGCACCTTC
D: .; V: TRBV20-1; J: TRBJ1-1; size: few; CDR3: CSAPRGRGANTEAFF; DNA: TGCAGTGCTCCCCGTGGTAGGGGGGCGAACACTGAAGCTTTCTTT
D: TRBD2; V: TRBV20-1; J: TRBJ2-7; size: .; CDR3: CSASWAASGPSEQYF; DNA: TGCAGTGCTAGTTGGGCGGCTAGCGGGCCGTCTGAGCAGTACTTC